The sequence of this TCR beta chain was determined in a study of blood T cell repertoires in COVID-19. The V segment lost 6 bases and the J segment 5 bases; nucleotides outside the gene matches: 6. This CDR3 spans 14 amino acids. Germline values: CDR1 KGHSH, CDR2 LQKENI. Per the original data handling: Amplified reference gene primers provided the basis for estimating nucleated cell counts. The data were produced by immunoSEQ multiplex PCR, yet TCRdb's version contains in-frame clones alone and is incomplete. The DNA gave D and trimming, while V, J and clone size come from that table. Among 330,000 or so clones listed, roughly 89% were seen once.

The receptor comes from a man aged 25 to 40 with COVID-19, enrolled during active disease. The sequenced sample was peripheral blood. V usage is TRBV18 and J usage is TRBJ2-7; 11 nucleotides agree with TRBD2. The CDR3: CASSPGLAAHEQYF. In DNA, the CDR3 is TGTGCCAGCTCCCCGGGACTAGCGGCCCACGAGCAGTACTTC.